This TCR beta chain was recorded in a study of OX40 agonist ivuxolimab in advanced cancers. About the research overall: Every 2 weeks, patients received ivuxolimab intravenously, dosed at 0.01 to 10 mg/kg. The group had a mean age of roughly 56 years, ranged from 23 to 79, and was 80% to 85% male.

Profiling relied on immunoSEQ multiplex PCR, and the TCRdb table lists in-frame clones only, not all of them. The table lists about 29,000 clones, approximately 91% of them singletons. Study results and caveats: CD4+ and CD8+ blood T cells expanded clonally by week 6 at 0.1 to 3.0 mg/kg.

For this clone: What it recognizes is unknown.

The clonotype was recovered from an adult with an advanced solid tumor such as melanoma, head and neck, liver or kidney cancer. This specimen was CD4+ or CD8+ T cells sorted from blood, taken in a trial of the OX40 agonist ivuxolimab.

The CDR3 loop reads CASSSNVGTATYEQYF. In nucleotides, the CDR3 is TGTGCCAGCAGCTCAAACGTCGGGACAGCAACCTACGAGCAGTACTTC. The genes are TRBV4-2 and TRBJ2-7; TRBD1 matches at 7 bases. From germline, CDR1 is LGHNA and CDR2 YNFKEQ. Germline trimming cut 5 bases from V and 2 bases from J; bases unmatched to any gene: 12. The CDR3 sequence is 16 residues long.